Following are 25 T cell receptor beta chains from one sample sequenced in a study of T cells in Graves' hyperthyroidism and ophthalmopathy. TCR beta CDR3 region amplification was performed from RNA transcripts. Initially, a first-round RT-PCR of the TCR CDR3 employed the HTBI primer set. TCRdb called the multiplex PCR reads again in MiXCR, with one record for every CDR3 protein. The table records some 440,000 distinct CDR3 sequences, approximately 15% of them present only once. The sample comprised blood. These receptors originate from a young woman with Graves' hyperthyroidism.

This clonotype occurred a few times. The chain combines TRBV7-9 with TRBJ1-4, with TRBD1 matching over 11 bases. CDR3 length: 18 residues. The V and J ends lost 5 bases and 8 bases, in that order; junction bases with no gene match: 16. Per the germline V gene, CDR1 is SEHNR and CDR2 is FQNEAQ (reference sequence). The CDR3: CASSGWTGGGTDEEKLFF. CDR3 nucleotide sequence: TGTGCCAGCAGCGGCTGGACAGGGGGCGGGACTGACGAGGAAAAACTGTTTTTT.

The chain uses TRBV2 and TRBJ1-2, with D maybe TRBD1 (5 bases). The CDR3 consists of 18 residues. Germline CDR1 reads SNHLY; CDR2 reads FYNNEI. Trimming shortened V by 6 bases and J by 5 bases, and 28 bases separated the two germline ends. The CDR3, as DNA: TGTGCCAGCAGCACCCTCGAACCGGGACCCCGGGCGAGGTATGGCTACACCTTC. Translating gives CASSTLEPGPRARYGYTF.

This clonotype occurred a few times. The chain couples TRBV20-1 to TRBJ1-4; D gene unclear. The CDR3 is made up of 12 amino acids. CDR1 is DFQATT and CDR2 is SNEGSKA in the germline V gene (reference sequence). V dropped 3 bases and J dropped 5 bases, with 7 bases sitting between them. For the CDR3, the DNA is TGCAGTGCTAGCCGCCCAAATGAAAAACTGTTTTTT. This codes for CSASRPNEKLFF.

The table lists this clonotype with a few counts. The gene calls are TRBV7-3 and TRBJ2-1; 9 bases match TRBD2. This CDR3 comprises 23 residues. The germline gives CDR1 SGHTA, CDR2 FQGTGA. V trimming: 0 bases; J trimming: 0 bases; junction bases outside the gene matches: 21. The CDR3 DNA follows: TGTGCCAGCAGCTTAACAGGTGCCGGGAGCGGGAGGTCATTTACGAGCTCCTACAATGAGCAGTTCTTC. Protein product: CASSLTGAGSGRSFTSSYNEQFF.

The chain couples TRBV15 to TRBJ2-2; maybe TRBD2 (5 bases). The V gene's germline CDR1 is LNHNV and CDR2 YYDKDF (reference sequence). This CDR3 region has 16 residues. V lost 2 bases, J lost 7 bases, and 17 bases lay in between. The CDR3 here is CATSRPTTLRDGELFF. The CDR3 DNA follows: TGTGCCACCAGCAGACCCACCACCCTCCGGGACGGGGAGCTGTTTTTT.

This clonotype was counted between two and nine times. The chain has TRBV9 and TRBJ2-2; 7 nucleotides match TRBD1. The CDR3 has 17 residues. Germline CDR1 and CDR2: SGDLS and YYNGEE. Trimming at V came to 4 bases and at J to 0 bases, leaving 9 bases not matched to a gene. This chain's CDR3 is CASSPPEGAPNTGELFF. The CDR3 DNA follows: TGTGCCAGCAGCCCACCCGAGGGGGCCCCGAACACCGGGGAGCTGTTTTTT.

This clonotype occurred many times. The V and J genes are TRBV27 and TRBJ2-2; tentative D call: TRBD1 (6 bases). V gave up 2 bases and J gave up 3 bases, with 10 bases separating them. CDR1 is MNHEY and CDR2 is SMNVEV in the germline V gene (reference sequence). This CDR3 contains 15 residues. The CDR3: CASSLGQPDTGELFF. CDR3 DNA: TGTGCCAGCAGTTTAGGACAGCCAGACACCGGGGAGCTGTTTTTT.

This clonotype was counted only a few times. The V and J genes are TRBV12-3 or TRBV12-4 and TRBJ2-1; weak D call: TRBD2 (6 bases). The CDR3 extends over 16 amino acids. With 10 bases removed from V and 4 bases from J, the gap between germline ends came to 23 bases. The CDR3 sequence: CATSPGGAKFYNEQFF. CDR3 nucleotides: TGTGCCACCTCCCCCGGAGGGGCTAAGTTTTACAATGAGCAGTTCTTC.

The chain combines TRBV7-9 with TRBJ1-2; D gene unclear. The germline V and J ends were trimmed by 4 bases and 3 bases, with 12 bases remaining between them. This CDR3 has 14 residues. Germline CDR1 SEHNR, CDR2 FQNEAQ (reference sequence). CDR3: CASSYRDSYYGYTF. CDR3 sequence (DNA): TGTGCCAGCAGCTATCGAGACTCGTACTATGGCTACACCTTC.

This clonotype was detected ten times or more. This rearrangement joins TRBV7-3 to TRBJ2-2; tentatively, D is TRBD2 (6 bases). This CDR3 has 16 residues. The germline V and J ends were trimmed by 1 base and 0 bases, with 9 bases remaining between them. Germline CDR1 SGHTA, CDR2 FQGTGA. CDR3 in DNA: TGTGCCAGCAGCTTAAGGGGGGTCGCGAACACCGGGGAGCTGTTTTTT. Translating gives CASSLRGVANTGELFF.

This clonotype came up a few times. An end of the junction does not agree with germline; a read error may underlie this. The V call is TRBV7-7, the J call TRBJ2-1, with D possibly TRBD2 on 5 matching bases. The CDR3 is 15 amino acids. CDR1 is SSHAT, CDR2 FNYEAQ, per germline (reference sequence). The CDR3: CASSRSRSGNNEQFF. The DNA for the CDR3 is TGTGCTAGCAGCCGCTCCAGGTCCGGGAATAATGAGCAGTTCTTC.

The chain joins TRBV2 to TRBJ1-5; weak D call: TRBD1 (6 bases). The CDR3 totals 13 residues. Germline loops: CDR1 SNHLY, CDR2 FYNNEI. V lost 9 bases and J 7 bases, leaving 16 bases between the germline ends. In DNA form, the CDR3 reads TGTGCCAGTGACAGGACTGGTGGGCAGCCCCAGCATTTT. This codes for CASDRTGGQPQHF.

This rearrangement joins TRBV10-2 to TRBJ1-5, with D uncertain. The ends were cut back, 2 bases at V and 7 bases at J, with 18 bases in the middle. This CDR3 comprises 16 residues. Germline CDR1 is WSHSY and CDR2 is SAAADI. CDR3 residues: CASSEVYAEENQPQHF. The CDR3, as DNA: TGCGCCAGCAGTGAGGTTTACGCCGAGGAGAACCAGCCCCAGCATTTT.

This clonotype was detected only a few times. The J gene is TRBJ2-5, the V gene TRBV5-1; a weak D match, TRBD2 (6 bases). Trimming shortened V by 0 bases and J by 5 bases, and 11 bases separated the two germline ends. This CDR3 comprises 14 residues. The germline gives CDR1 SGHRS, CDR2 YFSETQ. The CDR3 DNA is TGCGCCAGCAGCTTGGTTCCTGCGGGGGAGACCCAGTACTTC. Its translation is CASSLVPAGETQYF. Complete variable domain (other parts from reference TRBV5-1 and TRBJ2-5): KAGVTQTPRYLIKTRGQQVTLSCSPISGHRSVSWYQQTPGQGLQFLFEYFSETQRNKGNFPGRFSGRQFSNSRSEMNVSTLELGDSALYLCASSLVPAGETQYFGPGTRLLVL.

In DNA form, the CDR3 reads TGCAGTGCTAATCACGGGTTCTGGGAGACCCAGTACTTC. Translated: CSANHGFWETQYF. The chain couples TRBV20-1 to TRBJ2-5; D not resolved. From germline, CDR1 is DFQATT and CDR2 SNEGSKA (reference sequence). Between the trimmed V and J ends, which lost 4 bases and 5 bases, there was a span of 14 bases. There are 13 residues in the CDR3.

The chain couples TRBV12-3 or TRBV12-4 to TRBJ2-1; D is possibly TRBD2 (6 bases). This CDR3 contains 13 residues. Trimming shortened V by 7 bases and J by 8 bases, and 15 bases separated the two germline ends. The CDR3 DNA reads as TGTGCCAGCAACCGGGTTAGGAGGGATGAGCAGTTCTTC. This gives the protein CASNRVRRDEQFF.

Ten or more counts support this clonotype. The chain carries TRBV18 and TRBJ1-4; a weak D match, TRBD1 (6 bases). Germline V gives CDR1 KGHSH, CDR2 LQKENI. The CDR3 is 13 amino acids. Trimming shortened V by 3 bases and J by 7 bases, and 9 bases separated the two germline ends. The CDR3 DNA reads TGTGCCAGCTCACCTAACAGGGCTGAAAAACTGTTTTTT. It encodes CASSPNRAEKLFF.

Details on this clonotype: A read error may explain this, as a much larger clone is one base away. The chain recombines TRBV4-1 with TRBJ2-2; 11 bases line up with TRBD2. Per germline, CDR1 MGHRA and CDR2 YSYEKL. V trimming: 6 bases; J trimming: 7 bases; junction bases outside the gene matches: 10. The CDR3 has 16 residues. The CDR3 sequence: CASSPIAGGDIGELFF. The CDR3 bases are TGCGCCAGCAGTCCTATAGCGGGAGGGGACATCGGGGAGCTGTTTTTT.

In its sample, this clonotype was seen many times. V usage is TRBV12-3 or TRBV12-4 and J usage is TRBJ1-1; 7 positions match TRBD1. Unmatched junction bases numbered 6, after V lost 2 bases and J lost 12 bases. There are 12 residues in the CDR3. The CDR3 sequence is CASSLSIRGTFF. As DNA, the CDR3 is TGTGCCAGCAGTTTATCGATCAGGGGGACTTTCTTT.

This clonotype was found many times. The chain is built from TRBV6-5 and TRBJ1-2, with D unresolved. Germline CDR1 MNHEY, CDR2 SVGAGI. V lost 0 bases, J lost 2 bases, and 7 bases lay in between. This CDR3 contains 14 residues. The CDR3 is CASSYSGTNYGYTF. The DNA of the CDR3 is TGTGCCAGCAGTTACTCAGGAACAAACTATGGCTACACCTTC.

This sequence joins TRBV18 and TRBJ1-4; D call uncertain. The germline V and J ends were trimmed by 3 bases and 4 bases, with 9 bases remaining between them. This CDR3 comprises 14 residues. Germline CDR1 and CDR2: KGHSH and LQKENI. CDR3 sequence: CASSPSGNNEKLFF. The CDR3 DNA is TGTGCCAGCTCACCGTCGGGGAATAATGAAAAACTGTTTTTT.

Many counts were recorded for this clonotype. This chain uses TRBV5-8 with TRBJ2-2; D unclear. The V gene's germline CDR1 is SGHTS and CDR2 YDEGEE. V lost 0 bases and J lost 1, with 10 bases in between. This CDR3 is 16 amino acids long. CDR3 nucleotides: TGTGCCAGCAGCTTGGTCGGCCGGTTGAACACCGGGGAGCTGTTTTTT. This gives the protein CASSLVGRLNTGELFF.

V usage is TRBV29-1 and J usage is TRBJ2-7, with TRBD2 identical over 12 bases. This CDR3 comprises 15 residues. Germline V gene lookup returns CDR1 SQVTM and CDR2 ANQGSEA. This chain's CDR3 is CSYLAGGPRYYEQYF. The DNA of the CDR3 is TGCAGTTACCTAGCGGGAGGGCCCCGTTACTACGAGCAGTACTTC.

CDR3 amino acids: CASSEDPAGPRGLAKNIQYF. CDR3 nucleotides: TGTGCCAGCAGTGAAGATCCGGCAGGACCCCGAGGTCTAGCCAAAAACATTCAGTACTTC. V gene TRBV6-1 combines with J gene TRBJ2-4; D unclear. The CDR3 runs 20 residues. The germline V gene has CDR1 MNHNS and CDR2 SASEGT. Trimming left V 1 base short and J 0 bases short, with 22 bases between.

At least ten counts were recorded for this clonotype. CDR3 nucleotide sequence: TGTGCCAGCAGCCAAGACAGGTACGAGCAGTACTTC. Translated, it gives CASSQDRYEQYF. This sequence joins TRBV3-1 and TRBJ2-7; the D is unclear. Per the germline V gene, CDR1 is LGHDT and CDR2 is YNNKEL (reference sequence). V was cut by 0 bases and J by 4 bases, with 4 bases left in between. The CDR3 loop spans 12 amino acids.